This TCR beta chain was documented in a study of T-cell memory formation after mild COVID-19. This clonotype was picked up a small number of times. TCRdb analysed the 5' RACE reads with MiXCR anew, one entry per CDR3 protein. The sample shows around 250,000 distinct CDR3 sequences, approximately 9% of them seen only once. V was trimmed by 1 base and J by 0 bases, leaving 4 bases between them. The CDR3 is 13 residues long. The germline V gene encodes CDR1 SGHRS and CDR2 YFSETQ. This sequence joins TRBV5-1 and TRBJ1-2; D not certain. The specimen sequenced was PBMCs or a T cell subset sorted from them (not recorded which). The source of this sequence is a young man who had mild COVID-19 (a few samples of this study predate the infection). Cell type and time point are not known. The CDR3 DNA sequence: TGCGCCAGCAGCTTGCGGGCTAACTATGGCTACACCTTC. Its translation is CASSLRANYGYTF.